Below, 32 T cell receptor beta chains from the same sample are listed, as sequenced in a study of T cell responses to AZD1222 COVID-19 vaccine. The table came from immunoSEQ multiplex PCR; TCRdb's copy has only in-frame clones and leaves some out. The data contain over 140,000 clones, almost 95% of them singletons. This material consisted of peripheral blood, taken 28 days after the second AZD1222 dose. The receptor source for this set is an adult who received the AZD1222 COVID-19 vaccine.

This sequence joins TRBV3-1 (or the pseudogene TRBV3-2) and TRBJ2-5; D is ambiguous. The V end lost 0 bases, the J end lost 2 bases, and 7 bases lay between the germline ends. The CDR3 has 14 amino acids. CDR1 is LGHDT and CDR2 is YNNKEL in the germline V gene (reference sequence). In DNA, the CDR3 is TGTGCCAGCAGCCAAGACCTAGTTCAAGAGACCCAGTACTTC. This gives the protein CASSQDLVQETQYF.

This clone has just one count. This chain joins TRBV6-4 and TRBJ1-6; unclear D gene. Trimming removed 3 bases from V and 7 bases from J, with 10 bases in between. The germline V gene has CDR1 MRHNA and CDR2 SNTAGT. The CDR3 runs 14 residues. CDR3 sequence reads: CASSERGQNSPLHF. CDR3 nucleotides: TGTGCCAGCAGTGAACGGGGTCAGAATTCACCCCTCCACTTT.

The V and J genes are TRBV7-9 and TRBJ1-5, with 7 positions matching TRBD1. Germline V gene sequence: CDR1 SEHNR, CDR2 FQNEAQ (reference sequence). The CDR3 runs to 14 residues. The J segment lost 2 bases and the V segment lost 5 bases, leaving 3 bases of the junction unmatched. The CDR3 DNA reads as TGTGCCAGCAGCCGTACAGGGGGCAATCAGCCCCAGCATTTT. As protein: CASSRTGGNQPQHF.

This rearrangement joins TRBV27 to TRBJ2-2; TRBD1 matches 12 bases. The ends lost 5 bases at V and 6 bases at J; junction bases unmatched: 10. CDR3 length equals 17 residues. CDR1 is MNHEY and CDR2 is SMNVEV in the germline V gene (reference sequence). CDR3: CASSLQFWDRGPGELFF. CDR3 DNA sequence: TGTGCCAGCAGTCTCCAGTTCTGGGACAGGGGGCCCGGGGAGCTGTTTTTT.

This chain links TRBV6-2 or TRBV6-3 with TRBJ2-1, with D maybe TRBD2 (5 bases). Per the germline V gene, CDR1 is MNHEY and CDR2 is SVGEGT. The CDR3 covers 16 residues. With 5 bases removed from V and 2 bases from J, the gap between germline ends came to 16 bases. CDR3 sequence reads: CASSNLRGPTYNEQFF. The DNA for the CDR3 is TGTGCCAGCAGTAACCTTCGCGGGCCCACCTACAATGAGCAGTTCTTC.

The genes are TRBV6-5 and TRBJ1-1, with D hard to call. Trimming took 3 bases from V and 1 from J, leaving 6 bases between them. Germline V lookup: CDR1 MNHEY, CDR2 SVGAGI. This CDR3 spans 13 amino acids. The CDR3 coding sequence is TGTGCCAGCAGTTATACGGAGAACACTGAAGCTTTCTTT. Residues: CASSYTENTEAFF.

The rearrangement joins TRBV20-1 to TRBJ1-1; D not certain. The V end lost 3 bases, the J end lost 0 bases, and 11 bases lay between the germline ends. Germline V gene lookup returns CDR1 DFQATT and CDR2 SNEGSKA (reference sequence). The CDR3 is 14 amino acids. CDR3 sequence: CSASYGRMNTEAFF. The CDR3 DNA is TGCAGTGCTAGTTACGGTAGGATGAACACTGAAGCTTTCTTT.

The chain employs TRBV11-2 and TRBJ1-2; weak D call: TRBD1 (6 bases). CDR3 length: 15 amino acids. The ends were cut back, 3 bases at V and 3 bases at J, with 14 bases in the middle. In germline, CDR1 is SGHAT, CDR2 FQNNGV. For the CDR3, the DNA is TGTGCCAGCAGCTTGAGGCTCAAGGGGGACTATGGCTACACCTTC. This translates into CASSLRLKGDYGYTF.

The rearrangement joins TRBV5-4 to TRBJ1-4; D uncertain. The V end lost 0 bases, the J end lost 2 bases, and 2 bases lay between the germline ends. The V gene's germline CDR1 is SGHNT and CDR2 YYREEE (reference sequence). This CDR3 is 13 amino acids long. The CDR3 nucleotides read TGTGCCAGCAGCTTGGCCACTAATGAAAAACTGTTTTTT. It encodes CASSLATNEKLFF. The full variable domain, its missing parts supplied by reference TRBV5-4 and TRBJ1-4, is ETGVTQSPTHLIKTRGQQVTLRCSSQSGHNTVSWYQQALGQGPQFIFQYYREEENGRGNFPPRFSGLQFPNYSSELNVNALELDDSALYLCASSLATNEKLFFGSGTQLSVL.

V and J are TRBV18 and TRBJ2-5; D uncertain. The germline V gene encodes CDR1 KGHSH and CDR2 LQKENI. The V end was cut by 2 bases, the J end by 0 bases, with 13 bases between. CDR3 length: 16 residues. The CDR3 sequence is CASSPSSPGYQETQYF. As DNA, the CDR3 is TGTGCCAGCTCACCATCGTCTCCCGGGTACCAAGAGACCCAGTACTTC.

This clone was counted a single time. The chain joins TRBV28 to TRBJ2-1; D gene ambiguous. CDR1 and CDR2 (germline): MDHEN, SYDVKM. CDR3 length equals 17 residues. Trimming cost V 3 bases and J 0 bases, with 15 bases left between them. The CDR3 protein is CASSFLPKIGSYNEQFF. CDR3 DNA sequence: TGTGCCAGCAGTTTTCTACCGAAAATAGGCTCCTACAATGAGCAGTTCTTC.

Note on this clone: Distinct nucleotide sequences in the sample also encode this CDR3. The rearrangement uses TRBV6-2 or TRBV6-3 and TRBJ1-1; D unclear. Trimming left V 5 bases short and J 4 bases short, with 5 bases between. The CDR3 contains 11 residues. Germline V lookup: CDR1 MNHEY, CDR2 SVGEGT. CDR3 loop: CASSLGTEAFF. The CDR3 DNA reads as TGTGCCAGCAGTCTTGGCACTGAAGCTTTCTTT.

This clone was recorded once. The genes are TRBV19 and TRBJ1-5; D perhaps matches TRBD1 (6 bases). Per the germline V gene, CDR1 is LNHDA and CDR2 is SQIVND (reference sequence). This CDR3 is 15 amino acids long. Trimming took off 6 bases at V and 0 bases at J, with 12 bases between the two ends. The CDR3 DNA reads as TGTGCCAGTAGAGGGACACCTTATAGCAATCAGCCCCAGCATTTT. Translation gives CASRGTPYSNQPQHF.

Here the CDR3 DNA reads TGTGCTAGTGGTCACGAGGACACAGATACGCAGTATTTT. Its protein is CASGHEDTDTQYF. The rearrangement joins TRBV12-5 to TRBJ2-3; D is uncertain. This CDR3 has 13 amino acids. Germline CDR1 LGHNT, CDR2 FRNRAP. V was pared by 5 bases and J by 2 bases, with 8 bases between. The variable domain in full, with the rest retrieved from reference TRBV12-5 and TRBJ2-3, is DARVTQTPRHKVTEMGQEVTMRCQPILGHNTVFWYRQTMMQGLELLAYFRNRAPLDDSGMPKDRFSAEMPDATLATLKIQPSEPRDSAVYFCASGHEDTDTQYFGPGTRLTVL.

The gene calls are TRBV10-3 and TRBJ2-3, with TRBD2 matching 12 bases. V shed 8 bases, J shed 8 bases, and the junction held 5 bases outside the gene matches. This CDR3 is 13 amino acids long. Per the germline V gene, CDR1 is ENHRY and CDR2 is SYGVKD. For the CDR3, the DNA is TGTGCCATCGGACTAGCGGGGCCTGGTACGCAGTATTTT. It yields the protein CAIGLAGPGTQYF.

The chain carries TRBV6-1 and TRBJ1-5; D not certain. This CDR3 is 15 amino acids long. Germline assignment: CDR1 MNHNS and CDR2 SASEGT. V was clipped by 1 base and J by 6 bases, with 13 bases between them. The DNA of the CDR3 is TGTGCCAGCAGTGAAGTTATACAACGTCGTCAGCCCCAGCATTTT. Its translation is CASSEVIQRRQPQHF.

The genes are TRBV7-9 and TRBJ1-4; D uncertain. CDR3 length: 13 residues. V was pared by 1 base and J by 8 bases, with 8 bases between. Germline assignment: CDR1 SEHNR and CDR2 FQNEAQ (reference sequence). CDR3 bases: TGTGCCAGCAGCTTAGTAGGGAGCGAAAAACTGTTTTTT. Its protein product is CASSLVGSEKLFF. The whole variable domain, filled in from reference TRBV7-9 and TRBJ1-4, reads DTGVSQNPRHKITKRGQNVTFRCDPISEHNRLYWYRQTLGQGPEFLTYFQNEAQLEKSRLLSDRFSAERPKGSFSTLEIQRTEQGDSAMYLCASSLVGSEKLFFGSGTQLSVL.

The V gene is TRBV11-2, the J gene TRBJ1-4; D unresolved. The CDR3 length is 13 residues. From germline, CDR1 is SGHAT and CDR2 FQNNGV. V was trimmed by 6 bases and J by 6 bases, leaving 11 bases between them. The CDR3: CASRGSLHEKLFF. CDR3 bases: TGTGCCAGCAGGGGGTCTCTCCATGAAAAACTGTTTTTT.

In DNA, the CDR3 is TGTGCCAGCAGTTACTCCCGGGGGAGGTTGTTTTTT. Translating gives CASSYSRGRLFF. This sequence joins TRBV6-5 and TRBJ2-2; tentatively, D is TRBD2 (6 bases). CDR3 length: 12 residues. Trimming removed 0 bases from V and 15 bases from J, with 11 bases in between. Germline assignment: CDR1 MNHEY and CDR2 SVGAGI.

This chain links TRBV28 with TRBJ1-5; D possibly corresponds to TRBD1 (6 bases). This CDR3 is built from 11 residues. Germline V gives CDR1 MDHEN, CDR2 SYDVKM. Between the trimmed V and J ends, which lost 9 bases and 5 bases, there was a span of 8 bases. The DNA of the CDR3 is TGTGCCAGTAACAGGGATCAGCCCCAGCATTTT. Translation gives CASNRDQPQHF.

This rearrangement joins TRBV29-1 to TRBJ1-1; 7 bases fit TRBD1. The CDR3 consists of 12 residues. In germline, CDR1 is SQVTM, CDR2 ANQGSEA. V lost 5 bases to trimming and J lost 5 bases; unmatched junction nucleotides: 5. The CDR3 here is CSVSSGGTEAFF. The CDR3 nucleotides read TGCAGCGTTTCGTCAGGGGGAACTGAAGCTTTCTTT. The complete variable domain, with remaining parts taken from reference TRBV29-1 and TRBJ1-1, reads SAVISQKPSRDICQRGTSLTIQCQVDSQVTMMFWYRQQPGQSLTLIATANQGSEATYESGFVIDKFPISRPNLTFSTLTVSNMSPEDSSIYLCSVSSGGTEAFFGQGTRLTVV.

The genes are TRBV7-3 and TRBJ2-7; TRBD2 matches 8 bases. V lost 5 bases, J lost 5 bases, and 11 bases stayed unmatched. The CDR3 spans 15 residues. Germline V CDR1 and CDR2: SGHTA, FQGTGA. The CDR3 DNA reads TGTGCCAGCAGCCCGATAGCGGGAAGTCAGGACGAGCAGTACTTC. This gives the protein CASSPIAGSQDEQYF.

This clone was seen a few times. The gene calls are TRBV2 and TRBJ1-3; D is undetermined. The CDR3 has 15 residues. The ends were cut back, 4 bases at V and 2 bases at J, with 12 bases in the middle. From germline, CDR1 is SNHLY and CDR2 FYNNEI. The CDR3 region is CASSVGLRPGNTIYF. The CDR3 nucleotides are TGTGCCAGCAGTGTAGGGTTGCGGCCTGGAAACACCATATATTTT.

This clone occurred once. The CDR3 protein is CAWSVGLRQSTIYF. DNA of the CDR3: TGTGCCTGGAGTGTGGGGCTCAGGCAAAGCACCATATATTTT. This chain joins TRBV30 and TRBJ1-3; D might be TRBD1 (5 bases). Germline V CDR1 and CDR2: GTSNPN, SVGIG (reference sequence). The CDR3 has 14 amino acids. Trimming removed 0 bases at V and 9 bases at J, with 15 bases between.

The V and J genes are TRBV7-2 and TRBJ1-1; D unresolved. The CDR3 length is 14 residues. Germline V gene sequence: CDR1 SGHTA, CDR2 FQGNSA. V was cut by 3 bases and J by 1 base, with 9 bases left in between. The CDR3 DNA reads as TGTGCCAGCAGCTTCTCTTCAGCGAACACTGAAGCTTTCTTT. It codes for CASSFSSANTEAFF. Using reference TRBV7-2 and TRBJ1-1 for the parts outside the CDR3, the full variable domain is GAGVSQSPSNKVTEKGKDVELRCDPISGHTALYWYRQSLGQGLEFLIYFQGNSAPDKSGLPSDRFSAERTGGSVSTLTIQRTQQEDSAVYLCASSFSSANTEAFFGQGTRLTVV.

The chain employs TRBV28 and TRBJ1-2; 7 bases line up with TRBD1. The junction had 2 bases not matched to a gene; V was cut back by 3 bases and J by 10 bases. This CDR3 is 11 amino acids long. Germline CDR1 MDHEN, CDR2 SYDVKM. The CDR3 sequence: CASSLTGHYTF. The CDR3 region has the DNA TGTGCCAGCAGTTTGACAGGGCACTACACCTTC.

The chain has TRBV9 and TRBJ2-1; TRBD2 agrees at 15 bases. Germline V CDR1 and CDR2: SGDLS, YYNGEE. J lost 8 bases, V lost 4 bases, and 7 bases had no gene match. This CDR3 has 16 amino acids. CDR3 coding DNA: TGTGCCAGCAGCCCTCGGACTAGCGGGAGGGCCGATGAGCAGTTCTTC. Amino acids: CASSPRTSGRADEQFF.

The rearrangement joins TRBV6-1 to TRBJ1-1; tentatively, D is TRBD1 (5 bases). The CDR3 is 17 residues long. Deletions cut 2 bases from V and 0 bases from J, with 16 bases between. Germline values: CDR1 MNHNS, CDR2 SASEGT. The CDR3 reads CASSEFRTGGLNTEAFF. CDR3 sequence (DNA): TGTGCCAGCAGTGAATTTAGAACAGGCGGGTTGAACACTGAAGCTTTCTTT.

The chain uses TRBV9 and TRBJ1-1; perhaps TRBD1 as D (6 bases). Germline CDR1 SGDLS, CDR2 YYNGEE. CDR3 length equals 14 residues. Trimming shortened V by 4 bases and J by 5 bases, and 15 bases separated the two germline ends. The CDR3 sequence: CASSPTGGLTEAFF. The CDR3 DNA follows: TGTGCCAGCAGCCCCACGGGGGGCTTGACTGAAGCTTTCTTT.

The chain is built from TRBV6-5 and TRBJ1-1; 7 bases line up with TRBD1. Germline V gene lookup returns CDR1 MNHEY and CDR2 SVGAGI. With V trimmed by 6 bases and J by 5 bases, 6 bases remained unmatched. CDR3 length: 13 amino acids. The CDR3 spells CASSRQGKTEAFF. CDR3 sequence (DNA): TGTGCCAGCAGCAGACAGGGTAAAACTGAAGCTTTCTTT.

This clone was seen once. The chain has TRBV7-3 and TRBJ2-3, with 9 bases identical to TRBD2. Germline V gene sequence: CDR1 SGHTA, CDR2 FQGTGA. The CDR3 runs to 15 residues. The junction had 6 bases not matched to a gene; V was cut back by 2 bases and J by 6 bases. CDR3 loop: CASSLGGRAVDTQYF. The CDR3 DNA sequence: TGTGCCAGCAGCTTAGGCGGGAGGGCCGTGGATACGCAGTATTTT.

This rearrangement joins TRBV10-3 to TRBJ1-6, with a tentative D call TRBD1 (6 bases). The V and J ends lost 7 bases and 7 bases respectively, with 11 bases between them. CDR1 and CDR2 (germline): ENHRY, SYGVKD. The CDR3 contains 13 residues. CDR3 amino acids: CAIMPGENSPLHF. In DNA, the CDR3 is TGTGCCATCATGCCAGGGGAAAATTCACCCCTCCACTTT.